A selection of T cell receptor beta chains follows, all from one sample in a study of blood T cell repertoires in COVID-19. The repertoire was sequenced with immunoSEQ multiplex PCR; TCRdb's copy has only in-frame clones and lacks some. The profile shows some 210,000 clones, roughly nine tenths of them singletons. The sample comprised peripheral blood. The receptors were gathered from a man aged 30 to 45 with acute or convalescent COVID-19. CDR3s include the opening cysteine and the closing phenylalanine or tryptophan. Each record gives: V gene, clone size, J gene, D gene, CDR3 protein, CDR3 DNA. D genes are given only for firm matches. Clone size is given for some rows only: seen once, a few or many times, or a class if the clone is expanded.

>TRBV5-1|.|TRBJ2-1|TRBD1
CASGQGSLYNEQFF
TGCGCCAGCGGACAGGGAAGTTTATACAATGAGCAGTTCTTC
>TRBV6-5|.|TRBJ1-5|.
CASSYSPYSNQPQHF
TGTGCCAGCAGTTACTCCCCCTATAGCAATCAGCCCCAGCATTTT
>TRBV30|once|TRBJ2-1|.
CAWSVQAVEQFF
TGTGCCTGGAGTGTACAAGCGGTTGAGCAGTTCTTC
>TRBV30|few|TRBJ2-7|TRBD2
CAWSLGLGGYEQYF
TGTGCCTGGAGTCTGGGACTAGGGGGTTACGAGCAGTACTTC
>TRBV30|.|TRBJ2-2|.
CAWSEEVWGRELFF
TGTGCCTGGAGCGAGGAAGTATGGGGCCGGGAGCTGTTTTTT
>TRBV14|.|TRBJ2-2|.
CASSQMGLTNTGELFF
TGTGCCAGCAGCCAAATGGGACTTACGAACACCGGGGAGCTGTTTTTT
>TRBV7-9|.|TRBJ2-7|TRBD2
CASSPGTISAYEQYF
TGTGCCAGCAGCCCAGGGACTATCAGCGCCTACGAGCAGTACTTC
>TRBV7-9|.|TRBJ1-5|TRBD1
CASSATGARDQPQHF
TGTGCCAGCAGCGCGACAGGGGCAAGGGATCAGCCCCAGCATTTT
>TRBV7-6|.|TRBJ1-3|.
CASSSNKITGSGNTIYF
TGTGCCAGCAGCTCCAACAAAATAACGGGGAGCGGAAACACCATATATTTT
>TRBV28|.|TRBJ1-6|.
CASSPSRGSSPLHF
TGTGCCAGCAGTCCCTCGCGCGGTAGTTCACCCCTCCACTTT
>TRBV5-1|.|TRBJ1-6|.
CASSSSNSGSSPLHF
TGCGCCAGCAGTTCGTCCAACTCAGGGTCCTCACCCCTCCACTTT
>TRBV7-3|.|TRBJ2-2|TRBD2
CASSLKGSGTRSPGELFF
TGTGCCAGCAGCTTAAAGGGCTCCGGGACTAGAAGCCCCGGGGAGCTGTTTTTT
>TRBV6-6|.|TRBJ2-1|TRBD1
CASRPTGTGDNEQFF
TGTGCCAGCAGGCCTACCGGGACAGGGGACAATGAGCAGTTCTTC
>TRBV5-1|.|TRBJ2-1|.
CASSLTGSRNEQFF
TGCGCCAGCAGCTTGACAGGGAGCAGGAATGAGCAGTTCTTC
>TRBV4-1|.|TRBJ2-5|.
CASSQDNFRGGQETQYF
TGCGCCAGCAGCCAAGATAATTTTCGGGGAGGACAAGAGACCCAGTACTTC
>TRBV28|.|TRBJ1-1|.
CASSSPPMNTEAFF
TGTGCCAGCAGTTCCCCCCCTATGAACACTGAAGCTTTCTTT
>TRBV7-8|.|TRBJ2-5|.
CASSRLLETQYF
TGTGCCAGCAGTCGACTACTAGAGACCCAGTACTTC
>TRBV6-5|once|TRBJ1-4|TRBD1
CASSSDRANEKLFF
TGTGCCAGCAGTTCCGACAGGGCCAATGAAAAACTGTTTTTT
>TRBV28|.|TRBJ2-5|TRBD1
CASSLWLAGGIQETQYF
TGTGCCAGCAGTTTATGGTTAGCAGGGGGTATCCAAGAGACCCAGTACTTC
>TRBV30|.|TRBJ1-3|.
CAWNEALRGTIYF
TGTGCCTGGAACGAGGCCCTAAGGGGCACCATATATTTT
>TRBV18|once|TRBJ1-4|TRBD1
CASSPTGGVGEKLFF
TGTGCCAGCTCACCAACAGGGGGCGTGGGTGAAAAACTGTTTTTT
>TRBV2|.|TRBJ1-4|.
CASSEAVRLFF
TGTGCCAGCAGTGAAGCGGTTAGACTGTTTTTT
>TRBV5-5|.|TRBJ2-5|.
CASSLAFKSGGQETQYF
TGTGCCAGCAGCTTGGCATTCAAGTCGGGCGGGCAAGAGACCCAGTACTTC
>TRBV19|once|TRBJ2-7|TRBD1
CASSGGQVVEQYF
TGTGCCAGTAGTGGCGGACAGGTTGTCGAGCAGTACTTC
>TRBV28|.|TRBJ1-1|TRBD1
CASSYAGQGGYAFF
TGTGCCAGCAGTTATGCGGGACAGGGGGGCTACGCTTTCTTT
>TRBV30|.|TRBJ2-3|TRBD2
CAWSSGKPDTQYF
TGTGCCTGGTCTAGCGGTAAACCAGATACGCAGTATTTT
>TRBV24-1|.|TRBJ2-2|.
CATSDPPRNGELFF
TGTGCCACCAGTGATCCACCTAGGAACGGGGAGCTGTTTTTT
>TRBV5-8|.|TRBJ2-5|.
CASSLQAVGKTQYF
TGTGCCAGCAGCTTGCAAGCGGTTGGGAAGACCCAGTACTTC
>TRBV18|once|TRBJ1-1|TRBD1
CASSPQGADTEAFF
TGTGCCAGCTCACCACAGGGGGCGGACACTGAAGCTTTCTTT
>TRBV3-1/TRBV3-2|.|TRBJ1-1|TRBD1
CASSQDLVGTGGNTEAFF
TGTGCCAGCAGCCAAGATCTCGTAGGGACAGGGGGTAACACTGAAGCTTTCTTT
>TRBV27|.|TRBJ1-4|TRBD1
CASSWGWDRGNEKLFF
TGTGCCAGCAGTTGGGGCTGGGACAGGGGAAACGAAAAACTGTTTTTT
>TRBV30|.|TRBJ1-1|.
CAATGWNTEAFF
TGTGCCGCAACAGGGTGGAACACTGAAGCTTTCTTT
>TRBV7-2|once|TRBJ1-5|.
CASSLDGQNQPQHF
TGTGCCAGCAGCTTAGACGGTCAAAATCAGCCCCAGCATTTT
>TRBV4-2|.|TRBJ2-1|TRBD2
CASSQLAGGQGSLEQFF
TGTGCCAGCAGCCAACTCGCGGGGGGCCAAGGCAGTCTTGAGCAGTTCTTC
>TRBV2|.|TRBJ2-3|.
CASRRIEGTQYF
TGTGCCAGCAGGCGGATAGAGGGTACGCAGTATTTT
>TRBV7-9|.|TRBJ1-4|.
CASSQHRTNEKLFF
TGTGCCAGCAGCCAACACAGGACTAATGAAAAACTGTTTTTT
>TRBV10-3|.|TRBJ2-3|.
CAISVLASHMDTQYF
TGTGCCATCAGTGTATTAGCGTCCCACATGGATACGCAGTATTTT
>TRBV27|.|TRBJ1-2|.
CASRMGRGAYGYTF
TGTGCCAGCAGGATGGGCAGGGGTGCCTATGGCTACACCTTC
>TRBV24-1|.|TRBJ2-7|TRBD1
CATSDLDRGRAEQYF
TGTGCCACCAGTGATTTGGACAGGGGAAGGGCCGAGCAGTACTTC